These 5 T cell receptor beta chains share one sample of origin, sequenced in a study of radiotherapy plus CTLA-4 blockade in lung cancer. Profiling relied on immunoSEQ multiplex PCR, and the TCRdb table lists in-frame clones only, not all of them. Altogether 26,000 or so clones are present, around 85% being singletons, with the ten largest covering approximately 8.3%. Sequenced material: peripheral blood, taken from a patient treated with radiotherapy plus ipilimumab. The origin of the receptors is a human donor with non-small cell lung cancer who had stable disease on radiotherapy plus ipilimumab.

The chain recombines TRBV10-3 with TRBJ1-6; weak D call: TRBD1 (5 bases). This CDR3 is 16 amino acids long. Germline lookup yields CDR1 ENHRY and CDR2 SYGVKD. V lost 10 bases, J lost 5 bases, and 21 bases lay in between. CDR3 residues: CATRGAVWGDNSPLHF. The CDR3 DNA reads as TGTGCCACCAGAGGGGCGGTATGGGGCGATAATTCACCCCTCCACTTT.

The V gene is TRBV4-1, the J gene TRBJ1-6, with D unclear. The length of the CDR3 is 18 residues. In germline, CDR1 is MGHRA, CDR2 YSYEKL. Between the trimmed V and J ends, which lost 3 bases and 0 bases, there was a span of 15 bases. The CDR3, as DNA: TGCGCCAGCAGCCATGGAGAATCCCCGCACTCCTATAATTCACCCCTCCACTTT. Its translation: CASSHGESPHSYNSPLHF.

This chain joins TRBV7-6 and TRBJ1-1; D is undetermined. V lost 1 base to trimming and J lost 4 bases, with 10 bases between them. This CDR3 comprises 14 residues. Germline-derived CDR1 and CDR2 are SGHVS and FNYEAQ. The chain's CDR3 is CASSLVGIGTEAFF. CDR3 nucleotides: TGTGCCAGCAGCTTAGTGGGGATTGGCACTGAAGCTTTCTTT.

V gene TRBV25-1 combines with J gene TRBJ2-5; 7 bases are a match to TRBD2. CDR1 and CDR2 (germline): MGHDK, SYGVNS. This CDR3 has 17 amino acids. Trimming removed 3 bases from V and 5 bases from J; junction bases left unmatched: 15. CDR3 amino acids: CASSDKGFGRQSETQYF. The CDR3, as DNA: TGTGCCAGCAGTGATAAAGGTTTCGGGAGGCAATCCGAGACCCAGTACTTC.

Only one count was recorded for this clone. The CDR3 nucleotides read TGTGCCAGCAGCCAATGGACAGGGCCCTACAATGAGCAGTTCTTC. Its protein is CASSQWTGPYNEQFF. The V gene is TRBV14, the J gene TRBJ2-1, with 8 bases that match TRBD1. In germline, CDR1 is SGHDN, CDR2 FVKESK. The CDR3 consists of 15 residues. J gave up 2 bases and V 2 bases, and 2 bases lay outside the gene matches.